This T cell receptor (beta chain) was captured by sequencing in a study of OX40 agonist ivuxolimab in advanced cancers. The wider study: With ivuxolimab, an agonistic anti-OX40 (CD134) antibody, patients were treated.

Repertoires were generated with immunoSEQ multiplex PCR, while TCRdb's copy carries only in-frame clones and drops some. The top ten hold around 25% of the sample, which has tens of thousands of clones, more than 75% seen once. Overall study results and limits: Researchers report that CD8+ T cells had, on average, more expanded clones than CD4+.

V was trimmed by 4 bases and J by 1 base, leaving 14 bases between them. CDR1 is MGHRA, CDR2 YSYEKL, per germline. This CDR3 comprises 15 residues. As regards this clone: No antigen is known for it.

The starting material was CD4+ or CD8+ T cells sorted from blood, obtained in a trial of the OX40 agonist ivuxolimab. The chain couples TRBV4-1 to TRBJ2-7; D not resolved. This TCR derives from an adult with an advanced solid tumor such as melanoma, head and neck, liver or kidney cancer. The CDR3 spells CASSPVPAASYEQYF. In DNA, the CDR3 is TGCGCCAGCAGCCCCGTTCCGGCCGCGTCCTACGAGCAGTACTTC.